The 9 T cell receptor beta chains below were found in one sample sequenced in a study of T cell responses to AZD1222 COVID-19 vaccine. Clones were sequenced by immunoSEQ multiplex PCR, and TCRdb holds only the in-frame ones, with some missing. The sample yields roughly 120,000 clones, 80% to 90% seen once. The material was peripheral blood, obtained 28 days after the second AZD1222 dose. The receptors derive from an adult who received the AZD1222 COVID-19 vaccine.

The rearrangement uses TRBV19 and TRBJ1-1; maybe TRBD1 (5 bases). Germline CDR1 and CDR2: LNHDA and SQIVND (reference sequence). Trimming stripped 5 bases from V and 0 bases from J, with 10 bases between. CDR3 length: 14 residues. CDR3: CASSGRGLNTEAFF. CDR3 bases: TGTGCCAGTAGTGGAAGGGGTCTGAACACTGAAGCTTTCTTT.

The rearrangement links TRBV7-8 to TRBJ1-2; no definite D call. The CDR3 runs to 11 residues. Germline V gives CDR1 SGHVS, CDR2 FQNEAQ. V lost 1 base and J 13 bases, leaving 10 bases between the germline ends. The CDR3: CASSLGWDPTF. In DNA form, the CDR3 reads TGTGCCAGCAGCTTAGGGTGGGATCCCACCTTC.

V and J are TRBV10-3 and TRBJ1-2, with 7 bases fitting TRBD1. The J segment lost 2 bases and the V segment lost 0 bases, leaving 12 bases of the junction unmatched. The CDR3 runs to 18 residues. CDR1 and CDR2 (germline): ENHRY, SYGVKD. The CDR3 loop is CAISESPPQGTVNYGYTF. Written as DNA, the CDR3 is TGTGCCATCAGTGAGTCGCCCCCACAGGGGACAGTGAACTATGGCTACACCTTC.

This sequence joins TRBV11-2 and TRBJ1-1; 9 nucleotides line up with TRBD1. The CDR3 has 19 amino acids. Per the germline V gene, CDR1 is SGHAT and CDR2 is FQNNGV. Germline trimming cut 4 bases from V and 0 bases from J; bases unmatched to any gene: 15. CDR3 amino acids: CASSWGQGRSWEMNTEAFF. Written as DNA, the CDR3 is TGTGCCAGCAGCTGGGGACAGGGAAGGTCCTGGGAAATGAACACTGAAGCTTTCTTT.

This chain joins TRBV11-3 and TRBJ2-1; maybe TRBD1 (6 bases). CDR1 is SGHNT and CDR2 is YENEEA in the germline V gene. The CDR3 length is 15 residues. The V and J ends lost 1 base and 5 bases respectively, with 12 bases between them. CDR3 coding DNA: TGTGCCAGCAGCTTAGGACTTCGGGACAACAATGAGCAGTTCTTC. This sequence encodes CASSLGLRDNNEQFF.

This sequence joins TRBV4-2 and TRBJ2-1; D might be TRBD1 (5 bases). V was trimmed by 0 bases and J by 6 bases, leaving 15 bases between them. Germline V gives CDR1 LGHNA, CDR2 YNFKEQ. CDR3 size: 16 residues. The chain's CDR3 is CASSQDKAGRLNEQFF. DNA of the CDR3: TGTGCCAGCAGCCAAGATAAGGCAGGGCGCCTCAATGAGCAGTTCTTC.

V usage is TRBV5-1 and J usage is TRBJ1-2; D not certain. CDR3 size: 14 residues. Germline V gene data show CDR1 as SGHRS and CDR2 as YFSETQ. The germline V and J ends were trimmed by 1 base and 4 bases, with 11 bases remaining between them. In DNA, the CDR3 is TGCGCCAGCAGCTTGTATTTGGGTTCCTATGGCTACACCTTC. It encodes CASSLYLGSYGYTF.

In DNA, the CDR3 is TGTGCCAGTAGTTCGGGGACTTTCTATGGCTACACCTTC. Translation: CASSSGTFYGYTF. The rearrangement joins TRBV19 to TRBJ1-2, with D maybe TRBD1 (5 bases). V lost 5 bases and J 4 bases, leaving 11 bases between the germline ends. This CDR3 is 13 amino acids long. The germline gives CDR1 LNHDA, CDR2 SQIVND (reference sequence).

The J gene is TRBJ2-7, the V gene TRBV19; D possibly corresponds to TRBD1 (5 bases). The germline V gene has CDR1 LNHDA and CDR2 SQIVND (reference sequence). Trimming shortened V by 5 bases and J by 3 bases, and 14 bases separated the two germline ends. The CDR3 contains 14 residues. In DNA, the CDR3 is TGTGCCAGTAGTCCTCGGACACCAGGCTACGAGCAGTACTTC. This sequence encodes CASSPRTPGYEQYF.